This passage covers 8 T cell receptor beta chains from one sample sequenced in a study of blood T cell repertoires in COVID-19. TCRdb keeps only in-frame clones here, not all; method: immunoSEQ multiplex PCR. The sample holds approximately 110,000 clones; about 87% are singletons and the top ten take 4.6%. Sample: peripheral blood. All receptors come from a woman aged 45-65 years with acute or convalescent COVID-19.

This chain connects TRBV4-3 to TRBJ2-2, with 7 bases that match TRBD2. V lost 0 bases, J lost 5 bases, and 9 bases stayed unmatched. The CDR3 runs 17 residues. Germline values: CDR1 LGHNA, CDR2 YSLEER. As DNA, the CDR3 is TGCGCCAGCAGCCAAGATCGCCGGGAGGAAGGGACCGGGGAGCTGTTTTTT. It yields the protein CASSQDRREEGTGELFF.

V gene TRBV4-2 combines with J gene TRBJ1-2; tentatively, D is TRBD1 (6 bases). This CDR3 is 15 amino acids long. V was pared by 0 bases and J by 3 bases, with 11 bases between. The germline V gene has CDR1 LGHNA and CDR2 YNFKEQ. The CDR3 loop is CASSQEGQGHYGYTF. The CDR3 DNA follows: TGTGCCAGCAGCCAAGAGGGCCAGGGGCACTATGGCTACACCTTC.

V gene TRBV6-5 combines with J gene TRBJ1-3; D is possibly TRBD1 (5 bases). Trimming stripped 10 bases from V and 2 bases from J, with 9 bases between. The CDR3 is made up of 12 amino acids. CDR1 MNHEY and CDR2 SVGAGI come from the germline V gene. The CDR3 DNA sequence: TGTGCCACCCAGGGAACTGGAAACACCATATATTTT. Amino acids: CATQGTGNTIYF.

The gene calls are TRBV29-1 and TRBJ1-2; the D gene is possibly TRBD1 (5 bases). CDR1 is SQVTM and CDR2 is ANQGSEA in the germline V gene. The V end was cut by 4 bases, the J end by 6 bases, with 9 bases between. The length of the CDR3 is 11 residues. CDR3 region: CSVVWGDGYTF. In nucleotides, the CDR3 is TGCAGCGTTGTATGGGGGGATGGCTACACCTTC.

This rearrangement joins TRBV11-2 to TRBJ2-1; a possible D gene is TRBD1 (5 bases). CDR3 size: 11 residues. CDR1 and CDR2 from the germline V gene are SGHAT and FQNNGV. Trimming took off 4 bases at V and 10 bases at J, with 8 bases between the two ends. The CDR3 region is CASSSGSEQFF. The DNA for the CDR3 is TGTGCCAGCAGCTCAGGGTCGGAGCAGTTCTTC.

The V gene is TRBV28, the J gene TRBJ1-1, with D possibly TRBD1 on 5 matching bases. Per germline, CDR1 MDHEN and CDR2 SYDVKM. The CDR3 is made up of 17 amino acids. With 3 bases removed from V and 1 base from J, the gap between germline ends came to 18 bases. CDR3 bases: TGTGCCAGCAGTTTCTCCGGGCAGGGTCAAGGGAACACTGAAGCTTTCTTT. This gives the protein CASSFSGQGQGNTEAFF. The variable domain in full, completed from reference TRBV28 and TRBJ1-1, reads DVKVTQSSRYLVKRTGEKVFLECVQDMDHENMFWYRQDPGLGLRLIYFSYDVKMKEKGDIPEGYSVSREKKERFSLILESASTNQTSMYLCASSFSGQGQGNTEAFFGQGTRLTVV.

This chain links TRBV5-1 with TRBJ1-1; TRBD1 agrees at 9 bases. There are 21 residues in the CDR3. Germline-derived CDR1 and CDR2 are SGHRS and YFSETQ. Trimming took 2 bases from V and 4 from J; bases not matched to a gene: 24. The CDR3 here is CASSLMGQGPGVRQYVTEAFF. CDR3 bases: TGCGCCAGCAGCTTAATGGGACAGGGCCCGGGAGTGCGGCAATACGTCACTGAAGCTTTCTTT.

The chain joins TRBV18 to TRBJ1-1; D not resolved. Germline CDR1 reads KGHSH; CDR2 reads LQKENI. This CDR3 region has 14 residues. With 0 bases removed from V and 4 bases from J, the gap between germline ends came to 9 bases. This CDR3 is CASSPPSGSTEAFF. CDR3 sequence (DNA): TGTGCCAGCTCACCACCGTCAGGAAGCACTGAAGCTTTCTTT. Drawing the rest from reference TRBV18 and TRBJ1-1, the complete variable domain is NAGVMQNPRHLVRRRGQEARLRCSPMKGHSHVYWYRQLPEEGLKFMVYLQKENIIDESGMPKERFSAEFPKEGPSILRIQQVVRGDSAAYFCASSPPSGSTEAFFGQGTRLTVV.